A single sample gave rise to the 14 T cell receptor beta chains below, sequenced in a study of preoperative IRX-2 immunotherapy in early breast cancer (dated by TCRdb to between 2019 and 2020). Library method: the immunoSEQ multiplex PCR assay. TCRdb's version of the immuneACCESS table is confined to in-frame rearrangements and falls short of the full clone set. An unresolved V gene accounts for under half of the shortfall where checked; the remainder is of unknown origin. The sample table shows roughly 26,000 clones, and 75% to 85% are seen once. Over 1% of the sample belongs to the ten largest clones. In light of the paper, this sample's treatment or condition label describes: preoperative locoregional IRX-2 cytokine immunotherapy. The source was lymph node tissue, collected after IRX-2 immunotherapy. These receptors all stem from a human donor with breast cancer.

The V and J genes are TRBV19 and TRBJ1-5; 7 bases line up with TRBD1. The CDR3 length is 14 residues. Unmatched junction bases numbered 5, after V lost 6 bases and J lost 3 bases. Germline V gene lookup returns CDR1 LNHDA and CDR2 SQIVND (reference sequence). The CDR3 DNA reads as TGTGCCAGTAGCCCGACAGGGACCAATCAGCCCCAGCATTTT. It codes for CASSPTGTNQPQHF. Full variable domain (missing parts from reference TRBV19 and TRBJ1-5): DGGITQSPKYLFRKEGQNVTLSCEQNLNHDAMYWYRQDPGQGLRLIYYSQIVNDFQKGDIAEGYSVSREKKESFPLTVTSAQKNPTAFYLCASSPTGTNQPQHFGDGTRLSIL.

As DNA, the CDR3 is TGTGCCAGCAGCTTATCGTGGACTACATACAATGAGCAGTTCTTC. This translates into CASSLSWTTYNEQFF. This rearrangement joins TRBV11-3 to TRBJ2-1; possible D gene TRBD2, 6 bases. V lost 2 bases and J lost 4, with 12 bases in between. There are 15 residues in the CDR3. Germline lookup yields CDR1 SGHNT and CDR2 YENEEA.

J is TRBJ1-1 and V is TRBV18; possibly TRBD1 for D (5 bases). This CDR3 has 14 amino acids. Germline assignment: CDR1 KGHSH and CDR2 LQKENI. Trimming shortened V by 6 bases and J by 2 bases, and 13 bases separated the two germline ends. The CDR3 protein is CASSAGTENTEAFF. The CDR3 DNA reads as TGTGCCAGCTCGGCTGGGACGGAAAACACTGAAGCTTTCTTT.

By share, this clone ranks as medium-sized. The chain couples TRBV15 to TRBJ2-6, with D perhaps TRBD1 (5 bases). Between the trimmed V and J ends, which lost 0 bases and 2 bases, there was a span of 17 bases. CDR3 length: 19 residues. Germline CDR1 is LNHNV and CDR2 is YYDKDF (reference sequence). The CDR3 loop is CATSRDFRVMHPGANVLTF. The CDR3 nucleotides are TGTGCCACCAGCAGAGATTTCAGGGTTATGCACCCTGGGGCCAACGTCCTGACTTTC. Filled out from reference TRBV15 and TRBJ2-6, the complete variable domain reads DAMVIQNPRYQVTQFGKPVTLSCSQTLNHNVMYWYQQKSSQAPKLLFHYYDKDFNNEADTPDNFQSRRPNTSFCFLDIRSPGLGDTAMYLCATSRDFRVMHPGANVLTFGAGSRLTVL.

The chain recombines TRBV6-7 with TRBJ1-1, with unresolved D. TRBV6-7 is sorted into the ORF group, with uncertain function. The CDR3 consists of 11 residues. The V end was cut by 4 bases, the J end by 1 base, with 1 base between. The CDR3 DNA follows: TGTGCCAGCAGTTCGAACACTGAAGCTTTCTTT. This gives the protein CASSSNTEAFF.

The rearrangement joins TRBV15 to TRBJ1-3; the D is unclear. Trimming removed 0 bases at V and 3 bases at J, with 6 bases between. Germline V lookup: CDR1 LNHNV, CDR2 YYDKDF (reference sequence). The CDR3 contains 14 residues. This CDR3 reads CATSRDAVGNTIYF. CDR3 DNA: TGTGCCACCAGCAGAGATGCAGTTGGAAACACCATATATTTT.

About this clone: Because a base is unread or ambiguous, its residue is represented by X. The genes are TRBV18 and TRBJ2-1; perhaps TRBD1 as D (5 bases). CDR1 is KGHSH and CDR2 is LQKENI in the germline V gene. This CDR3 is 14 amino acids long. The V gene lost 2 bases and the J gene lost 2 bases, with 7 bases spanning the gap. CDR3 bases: TGTGCCAGCTCACCAGYCAGGGCCTACAATGAGCAGTTCTTC. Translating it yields CASSPXRAYNEQFF.

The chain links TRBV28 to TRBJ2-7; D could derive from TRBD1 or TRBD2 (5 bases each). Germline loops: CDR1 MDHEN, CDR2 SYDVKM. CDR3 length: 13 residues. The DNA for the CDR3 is TGTGCCAGCAGTACACTCCGGGACCTCCAAGGTGGCGTC. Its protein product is CASSTLRDLQGGV.

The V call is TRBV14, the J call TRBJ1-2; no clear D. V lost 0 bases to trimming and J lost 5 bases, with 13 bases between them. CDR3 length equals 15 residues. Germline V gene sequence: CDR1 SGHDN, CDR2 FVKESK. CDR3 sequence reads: CASSQDSRRPYGYTF. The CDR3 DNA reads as TGTGCCAGCAGCCAAGACTCACGACGGCCGTATGGCTACACCTTC.

The CDR3 coding sequence is TGCAGCGTTGAGTCCGGGGTTATCACCGGGGAGCTGTTTTTT. It encodes CSVESGVITGELFF. The chain recombines TRBV29-1 with TRBJ2-2, with a tentative D call TRBD2 (5 bases). The length of the CDR3 is 14 residues. The V end was cut by 3 bases, the J end by 4 bases, with 12 bases between. The germline V gene has CDR1 SQVTM and CDR2 ANQGSEA.

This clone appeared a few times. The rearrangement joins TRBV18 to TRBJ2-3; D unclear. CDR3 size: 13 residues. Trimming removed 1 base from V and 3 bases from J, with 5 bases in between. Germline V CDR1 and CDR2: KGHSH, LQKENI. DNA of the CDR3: TGTGCCAGCTCACCACGCTTGACAGATACGCAGTATTTT. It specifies CASSPRLTDTQYF.

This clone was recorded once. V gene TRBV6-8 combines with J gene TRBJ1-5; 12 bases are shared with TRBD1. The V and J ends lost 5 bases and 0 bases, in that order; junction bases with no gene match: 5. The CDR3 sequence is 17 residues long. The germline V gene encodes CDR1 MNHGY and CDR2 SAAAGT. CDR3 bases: TGTGCCAGCAGTGTCGGGACAGGGGGCAATAGCAATCAGCCCCAGCATTTT. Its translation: CASSVGTGGNSNQPQHF.

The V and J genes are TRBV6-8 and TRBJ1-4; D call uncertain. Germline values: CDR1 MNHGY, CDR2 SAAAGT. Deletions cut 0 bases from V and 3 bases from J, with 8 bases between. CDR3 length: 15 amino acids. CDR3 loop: CASSYSKLSNEKLFF. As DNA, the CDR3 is TGTGCCAGCAGTTACTCAAAACTGTCTAATGAAAAACTGTTTTTT.

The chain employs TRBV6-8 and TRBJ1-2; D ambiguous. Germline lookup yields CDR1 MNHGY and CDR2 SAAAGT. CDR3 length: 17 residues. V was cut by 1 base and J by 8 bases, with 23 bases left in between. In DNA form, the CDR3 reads TGTGCCAGCAGTTACTTAACCGGTAGTCCGGAGTATTTGGGCTACACCTTC. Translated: CASSYLTGSPEYLGYTF.